The 20 T cell receptor beta chains below were found in one sample sequenced in a study of T cell clonality in common variable immunodeficiency. The method was immunoSEQ multiplex PCR; TCRdb's version includes in-frame clones alone and lacks a portion of them. This sample has about 31,000 clones, each found more than once. The sequenced sample consisted of peripheral blood mononuclear cells. The receptor set was obtained from a person aged 18 to 70 in good health.

The table lists this clone with many counts. Read coverage stops 3 residues before the CDR3 terminus; the germline J gene supplies the remainder. The rearrangement joins TRBV19 to TRBJ2-7; D might be TRBD2 (7 bases). Trimming took 6 bases from V and 6 from J, leaving 21 bases between them. The CDR3 length is 15 residues. Germline V gene sequence: CDR1 LNHDA, CDR2 SQIVND (reference sequence). CDR3 region: CASRQAGAELREQYF. Partial CDR3 DNA: TGTGCCAGTAGGCAGGCGGGGGCGGAATTACGCGAG.

This clone was picked up many times. The read falls 3 residues short of the CDR3 end, and the missing part is taken from the germline J gene. The rearrangement uses TRBV7-2 and TRBJ1-3, with D possibly being TRBD1 (6 bases). Per germline, CDR1 SGHTA and CDR2 FQGNSA. This CDR3 comprises 12 residues. The CDR3 region is CASSLDRANIYF. The CDR3 bases that were read are TGTGCCAGCAGCTTAGACAGGGCGAAC.

This clone was counted between two and nine times. The DNA ends 3 residues before the CDR3 does, and the rest of the CDR3 is filled in from the germline J gene. V usage is TRBV5-1 and J usage is TRBJ2-4, with 8 bases aligning to TRBD2. The CDR3 covers 16 residues. The germline V gene has CDR1 SGHRS and CDR2 YFSETQ. The CDR3 DNA, read in part, is TGCGCCAGCAGCTTGGGGGGCGGGGGGATCCAAGAGACT. This codes for CASSLGGGGIQET. The CDR3, in full, reads CASSLGGGGIQETQYF.

This clone occurred many times. With the read ending 3 residues before the CDR3 end, the germline J gene is used to fill in that end. The chain has TRBV27 and TRBJ1-5; 9 nucleotides align to TRBD1. V gave up 5 bases and J gave up 6 bases; unmatched junction bases: 8. Germline CDR1 MNHEY, CDR2 SMNVEV (reference sequence). CDR3 length equals 15 residues. The DNA read from the CDR3 is TGTGCCAGCAGTCCCGACAGGGGGTCGAGTCAGCCC. It specifies CASSPDRGSSQP. The whole CDR3 protein is CASSPDRGSSQPQHF.

In this sample, this clone turned up a few times. The read terminates 3 residues before the CDR3 end, so the remaining end is supplied by the germline J gene. This chain uses TRBV2 with TRBJ1-6; 8 bases match TRBD1. This CDR3 has 13 amino acids. With V trimmed by 7 bases and J by 11 bases, 7 bases remained unmatched. Germline V gene sequence: CDR1 SNHLY, CDR2 FYNNEI. CDR3: CASNGQGAAPLHF. The CDR3 DNA, read in part, is TGTGCCAGCAATGGGCAGGGGGCGGCACCC.

This clone appeared a few times. The read gets to within 3 residues of the CDR3 end, and the germline J gene fills in the rest. The V and J genes are TRBV20-1 and TRBJ2-7; TRBD2 matches 11 bases. Germline V gene data show CDR1 as DFQATT and CDR2 as SNEGSKA (reference sequence). The ends lost 2 bases at V and 1 base at J; junction bases unmatched: 4. The CDR3 extends over 15 amino acids. The CDR3 bases that were read are TGCAGTGCTAGACCGGGACTAGCGGAATCCTACGAG. It specifies CSARPGLAESYE. The CDR3 as a whole reads CSARPGLAESYEQYF.

There are many counts of this clone. The CDR3 end is not reached by the read, which stops 3 residues before it; the germline J gene fills it in. The gene calls are TRBV7-2 and TRBJ2-3; a weak D match, TRBD2 (7 bases). The CDR3 is 14 amino acids. Germline CDR1 and CDR2: SGHTA and FQGNSA. V gave up 10 bases and J gave up 3 bases, with 17 bases separating them. The CDR3 bases that were read are TGTGCCACCGAGGGGGGGGGTAGAACAGATACG. As protein: CATEGGGRTDT. The full CDR3 sequence reads CATEGGGRTDTQYF.

This clone came up many times. The read ends 3 residues before the CDR3 terminus; that terminus is restored from the germline J gene. The V and J genes are TRBV11-2 and TRBJ2-7, with D perhaps matching TRBD2 (6 bases). This CDR3 spans 15 amino acids. The germline gives CDR1 SGHAT, CDR2 FQNNGV. Deletions cut 2 bases from V and 3 bases from J, with 14 bases between. CDR3 sequence: CASSLSGGPGYEQYF. The CDR3 bases that were read are TGTGCCAGCAGCTTAAGCGGAGGGCCAGGCTACGAG.

Many counts were recorded for this clone. The CDR3 goes on 3 residues after the read ends, and that part is filled in from the germline J gene. This chain joins TRBV27 and TRBJ2-3; 7 positions agree with TRBD2. Germline lookup yields CDR1 MNHEY and CDR2 SMNVEV (reference sequence). The junction had 4 bases not matched to a gene; V was cut back by 2 bases and J by 2 bases. CDR3 length: 15 amino acids. The CDR3 sequence: CASSLNGGFTDTQYF. The DNA read from the CDR3 is TGTGCCAGCAGTTTAAACGGGGGGTTCACAGATACG.

This clone has ten or more counts. The CDR3 spells CSVVGGSTEAFF. Incomplete CDR3 DNA: TGCAGCGTTGTAGGGGGAAGCACTGAA. The rearrangement links TRBV29-1 to TRBJ1-1, with a possible D match to TRBD1 (6 bases). The DNA ends 3 residues before the CDR3 does, and the rest of the CDR3 is filled in from the germline J gene. Looked up from germline, CDR1 is SQVTM and CDR2 is ANQGSEA. The CDR3 is made up of 12 amino acids. The V gene lost 4 bases and the J gene lost 4 bases, with 10 bases spanning the gap.

This clone was recorded many times. The part of the CDR3 DNA that was read is TGTGCCAGCATTGAGCGGGGCAGACCGAACACTGAA. Protein product: CASIERGRPNTE. The entire CDR3 protein reads CASIERGRPNTEAFF. V is TRBV6-2 or TRBV6-3 and J is TRBJ1-1; tentative D call: TRBD1 (5 bases). The sequence runs out 3 residues before the end of the CDR3; the remainder is reconstructed from the germline J gene. CDR3 size: 15 residues. The V and J ends lost 7 bases and 1 base respectively, with 16 bases between them. Per germline, CDR1 MNHEY and CDR2 SVGEGT.

This clone was seen ten or more times. Coverage ceases 3 residues before the CDR3 finishes, and the germline J gene fills in the end. The chain carries TRBV20-1 and TRBJ2-3; the D gene could be TRBD1 or TRBD2 (6 bases each). The germline V gene encodes CDR1 DFQATT and CDR2 SNEGSKA (reference sequence). The V end was cut by 1 base, the J end by 6 bases, with 20 bases between. The length of the CDR3 is 16 residues. The CDR3 bases that were read are TGCAGTGCTAGAGGCACAGGGAGGCTAAATGATGATACG. Translating it yields CSARGTGRLNDDT. The complete CDR3 reads CSARGTGRLNDDTQYF.

This clone was detected many times. The CDR3 extends 3 residues past the end of the read, so its final part is completed from the germline J gene. The chain couples TRBV19 to TRBJ2-1, with TRBD1 matching 7 bases. The CDR3 length is 14 residues. The V and J ends lost 7 bases and 8 bases, in that order; junction bases with no gene match: 11. CDR1 is LNHDA, CDR2 SQIVND, per germline (reference sequence). The CDR3: CASTRQGLSDEQFF. The sequenced part of the CDR3 DNA is TGTGCCAGTACCCGACAGGGTTTAAGCGATGAG.

With respect to this clone: From the germline J gene comes the end of the CDR3, since the read stops 3 residues before it. The chain uses TRBV5-8 and TRBJ1-4; D not resolved. Looked up from germline, CDR1 is SGHTS and CDR2 is YDEGEE. Trimming removed 5 bases at V and 5 bases at J, with 13 bases between. CDR3 size: 14 residues. CDR3 loop: CASRLTGGNEKLFF. The sequenced part of the CDR3 DNA is TGTGCCAGCAGACTGACGGGTGGCAATGAAAAA.

By share, this clone ranks as medium-sized. The read finishes 3 residues shy of the CDR3 end, and the germline J gene is used to complete it. J is TRBJ2-3 and V is TRBV20-1, with D perhaps assigned TRBD1 or TRBD2 (5 bases each). The ends were cut back, 2 bases at V and 2 bases at J, with 20 bases in the middle. Germline loops: CDR1 DFQATT, CDR2 SNEGSKA (reference sequence). CDR3 length: 17 amino acids. The sequenced CDR3 bases are TGCAGTGCTAGACAAAGGTGGAGAGGGGCGGACACAGATACG. As protein: CSARQRWRGADTDT. The full CDR3 protein reads CSARQRWRGADTDTQYF.

This clone came up a few times. The CDR3 loop reads CASSLARGGAGNEQFF. The CDR3 bases that were read are TGTGCCAGCAGCTTAGCAAGAGGGGGCGCGGGGAATGAG. The V and J genes are TRBV7-2 and TRBJ2-1, with TRBD1 as a possible D gene (7 bases). The CDR3 end falls 3 residues outside the read, so it is completed with the germline J gene. Germline CDR1 is SGHTA and CDR2 is FQGNSA. V lost 0 bases, J lost 7 bases, and 16 bases lay in between. The CDR3 consists of 16 residues.

This clone has ten or more counts. The CDR3 extends 3 residues past the end of the read, so its final part is completed from the germline J gene. This rearrangement joins TRBV7-9 to TRBJ1-1, with D perhaps matching TRBD1 (5 bases). The CDR3 spans 14 residues. Looked up from germline, CDR1 is SEHNR and CDR2 is FQNEAQ (reference sequence). Between the trimmed V and J ends, which lost 5 bases and 0 bases, there was a span of 10 bases. CDR3 in amino acids: CASSVGAVNTEAFF. CDR3 DNA, as far as it was read: TGTGCCAGCAGCGTTGGGGCCGTGAACACTGAA.

A remark on this clone: The CDR3 end falls 3 residues outside the read, so it is completed with the germline J gene. The genes are TRBV7-2 and TRBJ1-2, with D perhaps TRBD1 (5 bases). Germline-derived CDR1 and CDR2 are SGHTA and FQGNSA. The CDR3 contains 14 residues. The CDR3 region is CASSLSGASDTYTF. CDR3 bases read: TGTGCCAGCAGCTTAAGCGGGGCCTCCGATACC.

This clone was counted at least ten times. The CDR3 is cut off 3 residues early in the read; its end comes from the germline J gene. This rearrangement joins TRBV12-3 or TRBV12-4 to TRBJ2-7, with TRBD1 matching 10 bases. V was pared by 1 base and J by 5 bases, with 8 bases of the junction left unmatched. The CDR3 sequence is 16 residues long. The sequenced part of the CDR3 DNA is TGTGCCAGCAGTTTAGGCGACAGGGGGCGAGGGCACGAG. This gives the protein CASSLGDRGRGHE. The full CDR3 is CASSLGDRGRGHEQYF.

Ten or more counts support this clone. The CDR3 end lies 3 residues beyond the end of the read and is filled in from the germline J gene. The rearrangement uses TRBV20-1 and TRBJ2-7; 9 positions agree with TRBD2. Unmatched junction bases numbered 9, after V lost 6 bases and J lost 3 bases. The CDR3 extends over 14 amino acids. In germline, CDR1 is DFQATT, CDR2 SNEGSKA (reference sequence). CDR3 amino acids: CSATAGGLLYEQYF. The sequenced CDR3 bases are TGCAGTGCAACCGCGGGAGGGCTTCTCTACGAG.